This T cell receptor (beta chain) emerged from a study of blood T cells in healthy people across ages. A second PCR, run for roughly 7 to 12 cycles, used a sample-barcoded 5' primer plus a J-beta primer mix. Paired-end reads containing CDR3 totaled no fewer than 2.5 million for each sample. Each CDR3 protein is one row after TCRdb ran MiXCR on the 5' RACE reads. This table holds about 1.6 million distinct CDR3 sequences, about 35% found once. Of note for this clonotype: Its antigen remains unidentified.

The CDR3 runs 13 residues. Germline loops: CDR1 SGHVS, CDR2 FQNEAQ. V lost 5 bases and J 5 bases, leaving 13 bases between the germline ends. Total RNA extracted from each sample amounted to at least 5.5 micrograms. Findings and limits, study-wide: Diversity of TCR beta per million T cells declined in a roughly linear way with age. Conclusively comparing naive with antigen-experienced cells was impossible with unsorted PBMCs.

The chain is built from TRBV7-8 and TRBJ2-7; either TRBD1 or TRBD2 may fit D (5 bases each). The source of this sequence is a woman aged 30 to 39 in good health. Sequenced: blood. The CDR3 DNA sequence: TGTGCCAGCAGCGTCCGGGACGGCCACGAGCAGTACTTC. The encoded protein is CASSVRDGHEQYF.